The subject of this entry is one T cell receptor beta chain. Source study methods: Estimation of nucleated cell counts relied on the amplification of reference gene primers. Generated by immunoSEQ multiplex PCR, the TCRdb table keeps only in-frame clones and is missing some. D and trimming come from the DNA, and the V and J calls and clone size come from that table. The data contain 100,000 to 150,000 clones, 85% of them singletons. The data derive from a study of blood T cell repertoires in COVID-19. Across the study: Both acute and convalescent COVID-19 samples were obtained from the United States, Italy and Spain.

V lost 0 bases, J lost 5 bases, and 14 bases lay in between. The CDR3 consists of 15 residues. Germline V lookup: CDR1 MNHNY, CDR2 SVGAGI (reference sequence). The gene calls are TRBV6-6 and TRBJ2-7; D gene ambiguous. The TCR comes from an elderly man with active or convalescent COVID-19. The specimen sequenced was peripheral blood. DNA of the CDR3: TGTGCCAGCAGTTACTCCCAGGCCAGTCTCGACGAGCAGTACTTC. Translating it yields CASSYSQASLDEQYF.